This is a list of T cell receptor beta chains from one sample in a study of T cells in tumors after PD-1 blockade. Some clones are missing from TCRdb's copy, which holds only in-frame ones; the method was immunoSEQ multiplex PCR. The sample includes tens of thousands of clones, 65% to 85% of them seen just once. The specimen comprised PBMCs, sampled before anti-PD-1 therapy. These receptors were collected from a human donor with advanced basal cell or squamous cell carcinoma (not recorded which). Each CDR3 is given with its conserved first and last residue. The D gene is left open where the match is weak. Only some rows state a clone size, as once, few, many or a class for expanded clones.

v_gene	d_gene	j_gene	abundance	CDR3nt	CDR3aa
TRBV11-3	-	TRBJ2-7	once	TGTGCCAGCAGCGGGGACAAGCAGTACTTC	CASSGDKQYF
TRBV19	-	TRBJ1-2	-	TGTGCCAGCTGGGCAGTGAGGGGCTACACCTTC	CASWAVRGYTF
TRBV5-5	-	TRBJ2-1	many	TGTGCCAGCAGCTTGGTCGTGGAGCAGTTCTTC	CASSLVVEQFF
TRBV13	TRBD1	TRBJ2-2	-	TGTGCCAGCAGCTTGCCTGGGGGGACAGGAGAGACCGGGGAGCTGTTTTTT	CASSLPGGTGETGELFF
TRBV19	-	TRBJ1-1	-	TGTGCCAGTAGTCGTGGGGGCTTGAACACTGAAGCTTTCTTT	CASSRGGLNTEAFF
TRBV10-1	TRBD1	TRBJ2-3	-	TGCGCCAGCAGTGAGTCGACAGGGAGCACAGATACGCAGTATTTT	CASSESTGSTDTQYF
TRBV27	TRBD2	TRBJ2-5	-	TGTGCCAGCAGTTTATGGGCTAGCGGGAGCTGGGAGACCCAGTACTTC	CASSLWASGSWETQYF
TRBV11-1	-	TRBJ2-7	-	TGTGCCAGCAGCCCTGGGACCCGGTCCTACGAGCAGTACTTC	CASSPGTRSYEQYF
TRBV2	TRBD1	TRBJ1-2	-	TGTGCCAGCAGGACAGGGGGCTATGGCTACACCTTC	CASRTGGYGYTF
TRBV28	TRBD2	TRBJ2-1	few	TGTGCCAGCAGTCATGGACTAGCGGGAGGCTACAATGAGCAGTTCTTC	CASSHGLAGGYNEQFF
TRBV2	-	TRBJ2-6	-	TGTGCCAGCAGGCCCGATCTAGTGTCTGGGGCCAACGTCCTGACTTTC	CASRPDLVSGANVLTF
TRBV3-1/TRBV3-2	-	TRBJ1-2	-	TGTGCCAGCAGCCAAGAAGGGCTCAGGGGAGGCTTTCGCTATGGCTACACCTTC	CASSQEGLRGGFRYGYTF
TRBV28	-	TRBJ1-2	once	TGTGCCAGCAGTGCAGACAGGAACTATGGCTACACCTTC	CASSADRNYGYTF
TRBV28	-	TRBJ2-6	-	TGTGCCAGCAGTTTATTTCAGGGGGGGCGGGGGGCCAACGTCCTGACTTTC	CASSLFQGGRGANVLTF
TRBV2	-	TRBJ2-2	-	TGTGCCAGCAACGTAGTGACAGACACCGGGGAGCTGTTTTTT	CASNVVTDTGELFF
TRBV7-9	-	TRBJ2-1	medium-sized	TGTGCCAGCAGCTTAGCGAGTCTGGGCAATGAGCAGTTCTTC	CASSLASLGNEQFF
TRBV16	TRBD2	TRBJ2-3	-	TGTGCCAGCAGAAAAGCGGGAGGCTCCACAGATACGCAGTATTTT	CASRKAGGSTDTQYF
TRBV29-1	-	TRBJ2-1	few	TGCAGCGTTCCCGGAAGACTAATTGCCTACAATGAGCAGTTCTTC	CSVPGRLIAYNEQFF
TRBV12-5	TRBD1	TRBJ1-1	-	TGTGCTAGTGGTTCCGGGACAGCTAACACTGAAGCTTTCTTT	CASGSGTANTEAFF
TRBV4-2	TRBD1	TRBJ1-1	-	TGTGCCAGCAGCCAGGACACAGGGGACACTGAAGCTTTCTTT	CASSQDTGDTEAFF
TRBV27	TRBD2	TRBJ2-1	-	TGTGCCAGCAGTTTAAACGGACTAGCGGGAGTTCATGAGCAGTTCTTC	CASSLNGLAGVHEQFF
TRBV6-6	TRBD2	TRBJ2-5	-	TGTGCCAGCAGTCGAGGACTAGCGGGGGCCAAAGAGACCCAGTACTTC	CASSRGLAGAKETQYF
TRBV2	-	TRBJ2-5	-	TGTGCCAGCGTCGACAGGCAGGGGTGGGAGACCCAGTACTTC	CASVDRQGWETQYF
TRBV6-5	-	TRBJ1-5	few	TGTGCCAGCACCCAGGACGGGAATAGCAATCAGCCCCAGCATTTT	CASTQDGNSNQPQHF
TRBV5-1	-	TRBJ2-7	-	TGCGCCAGCAGCAATCGAGGGGGAGCCTACGAGCAGTACTTC	CASSNRGGAYEQYF
TRBV15	-	TRBJ2-5	-	TGTGCCACCAGCAGAGTTCCAGGGATCCAAGAGACCCAGTACTTC	CATSRVPGIQETQYF
TRBV7-9	TRBD2	TRBJ2-5	-	TGTGCCAGCAGCTTACTAGCGGGACGGCTACAAGAGACCCAGTACTTC	CASSLLAGRLQETQYF
TRBV6-5	-	TRBJ1-1	few	TGTGCCAGCAGTTACTCTACGGTTCGGAACACTGAAGCTTTCTTT	CASSYSTVRNTEAFF
TRBV28	-	TRBJ2-1	-	TGTGCCAGCAGTTTTACATCGGGATCCTACAATGAGCAGTTCTTC	CASSFTSGSYNEQFF
TRBV11-3	-	TRBJ1-1	-	TGTGCCAGCAGCTTAGTCTCCCCGCCCCTGAACACTGAAGCTTTCTTT	CASSLVSPPLNTEAFF
TRBV12-3/TRBV12-4	-	TRBJ1-2	few	TGTGCCAGCAGTTCGAACTATGGCTACACCTTC	CASSSNYGYTF
TRBV4-1	TRBD1	TRBJ1-1	-	TGCGCCAGCAGCCAAGATCCGCAGGGGGGCACTGAAGCTTTCTTT	CASSQDPQGGTEAFF
TRBV4-2	TRBD1	TRBJ2-7	-	TGTGCCAGCAGCCAGATGGTGGGACAGCCCTACGAGCAGTACTTC	CASSQMVGQPYEQYF
TRBV28	TRBD2	TRBJ2-1	-	TGTGCCAGCAGACTTCTAGCGGGAGACTACAATGAGCAGTTCTTC	CASRLLAGDYNEQFF
TRBV7-3	-	TRBJ1-6	few	TGTGCCAGCAGCTTAAGCGGGAATAATTCACCCCTCCACTTT	CASSLSGNNSPLHF
TRBV6-6	TRBD2	TRBJ2-7	-	TGTGCCAGCAGTTACCGGGACTACTCCTACGAGCAGTACTTC	CASSYRDYSYEQYF
TRBV4-1	-	TRBJ2-5	-	TGCGCCAGCAGCCTGGAGGGGGCGGGGGAGACCCAGTACTTC	CASSLEGAGETQYF
TRBV28	-	TRBJ2-7	-	TGTGCCAGCAGCCCTTTCCGGACCGGGCAGTACTTC	CASSPFRTGQYF
TRBV29-1	TRBD1	TRBJ2-7	few	TGCAGCGTTTCGCAAACAGGGGATGAGCAGTACTTC	CSVSQTGDEQYF
TRBV4-1	-	TRBJ2-3	few	TGCGCCAGCAGCCAAGGGGGATTAGTTACAGATACGCAGTATTTT	CASSQGGLVTDTQYF
TRBV18	TRBD2	TRBJ2-7	medium-sized	TGTGCCAGCTCAGAAGCGGGAGAGCAGTACTTC	CASSEAGEQYF
TRBV28	-	TRBJ1-1	-	TGTGCCAGCAGCGCTCTTCCCGTGGAGGGAGCTTTCTTT	CASSALPVEGAFF
TRBV7-6	-	TRBJ2-2	-	TGTGCCAGCAGCACAACCGGGACGGGGAACACCGGGGAGCTGTTTTTT	CASSTTGTGNTGELFF
TRBV5-1	-	TRBJ2-7	-	TGCGCCAGCAAAGCAGGCGATAAAAACGAGCAGTACTTC	CASKAGDKNEQYF
TRBV5-8	-	TRBJ2-1	medium-sized	TGTGCCAGCAGCTTTTCCGACCCTTACTCCTACAATGAGCAGTTCTTC	CASSFSDPYSYNEQFF
TRBV7-9	-	TRBJ2-3	many	TGTGCCAGCTCAGGGGGGTTACTCACAGATACGCAGTATTTT	CASSGGLLTDTQYF
TRBV5-1	-	TRBJ1-2	few	TGCGCCAGCAGCTTGGCCGCCGCGTGGGATGGCTACACCTTC	CASSLAAAWDGYTF
TRBV7-9	-	TRBJ2-7	once	TGTGCCAGCAGCTTAACCCCCCCAGGGCACGAGCAGTACTTC	CASSLTPPGHEQYF
TRBV7-9	-	TRBJ1-1	-	TGTGCCAGCAGCGCCGGGGGAGGGGTCACTGAAGCTTTCTTT	CASSAGGGVTEAFF
TRBV2	TRBD2	TRBJ2-1	-	TGTGCCAGCAGCGGGACTAACTTTAGCTCCTACAATGAGCAGTTCTTC	CASSGTNFSSYNEQFF
TRBV5-1	TRBD2	TRBJ2-5	-	TGCGCCAGCAGCAACAACCGACTAGCGGGAGGGAATCAAGAGACCCAGTACTTC	CASSNNRLAGGNQETQYF
TRBV28	-	TRBJ2-7	once	TGTGCCAGCAGTTTAAGGTCAGCCGGGGAGTACTTC	CASSLRSAGEYF
TRBV7-6	TRBD2	TRBJ2-1	-	TGTGCCAGCAGCTTGGCGGGGGGGGGCAATGAGCAGTTCTTC	CASSLAGGGNEQFF
TRBV6-5	-	TRBJ1-6	-	TGTGCCAGCAGTCCCTCCGGGACTACGGATTCACCCCTCCACTTT	CASSPSGTTDSPLHF
TRBV5-1	TRBD1	TRBJ2-1	-	TGCGCCAGCAGCTTGTGGCCCGCGGGACAGGGGAGTGGAAATGAGCAGTTCTTC	CASSLWPAGQGSGNEQFF